This TCR beta chain was retrieved from a study of T-cell reconstitution after alpha-beta-depleted transplantation in children. Study outcomes and limitations: For some patients, TCRbeta diversity was high at day 60 because of recipient T cells and thymic progenitors that survived. Most T-cell counts and diversity one year after the transplant came from T cells that were newly produced. It was reported that alpha-beta T cells came from several hundred expanded graft clones (about two months after transplant).

The length of the CDR3 is 15 residues. V was cut by 4 bases and J by 4 bases, with 13 bases left in between. Germline CDR1 and CDR2: LNHDA and SQIVND (reference sequence). This clonotype was recorded at least ten times. Its antigen is not identified. The TCRbeta library incorporated unique molecular identifiers. TCRdb redid the calling of the PCR reads with MiXCR, one entry per CDR3 protein. The table has fewer than 40,000 distinct CDR3 sequences, over 6.5% seen once. The sequence was obtained from a child under two years old who had a stem cell transplant for acute myeloid leukemia, so the T cells may come from the graft donor. This sample comprised peripheral blood, obtained 60 days after TCRalphabeta/CD19-depleted stem cell transplant. The chain is built from TRBV19 and TRBJ2-2; TRBD2 might be the D (6 bases). In DNA form, the CDR3 reads TGTGCCAGTAGTAGCCGGGAGTTGGGCACCGGGGAGCTGTTTTTT. Translated, it gives CASSSRELGTGELFF.